Presented here are 10 T cell receptor beta chains from one specimen sequenced in a study of blood T cells in healthy people across ages. Combining a sample-barcoded 5' primer with a J-beta primer mix, a second PCR ran for roughly 7 to 11 cycles. TCRdb reprocessed the 5' RACE reads via MiXCR and lists one record per CDR3 protein. The table records 1.5 million to 1.8 million distinct CDR3 sequences, under 55% of them present only once. Sequences were obtained from blood. The receptors come from a woman aged 18-29 years in good health.

The CDR3 nucleotides read TGTGCCAGCAGCGCGGAACTAGCGGGGGCTGGGGGGCAGTACTTC. Residues: CASSAELAGAGGQYF. The chain has TRBV9 and TRBJ2-5, with TRBD2 identical over 11 bases. The CDR3 has 15 amino acids. Germline values: CDR1 SGDLS, CDR2 YYNGEE. Germline trimming cut 3 bases from V and 11 bases from J; bases unmatched to any gene: 12.

The chain joins TRBV7-9 to TRBJ2-7; a possible D gene is TRBD2 (5 bases). Germline loops: CDR1 SEHNR, CDR2 FQNEAQ (reference sequence). The ends were cut back, 0 bases at V and 3 bases at J, with 12 bases in the middle. This CDR3 contains 15 residues. CDR3 DNA: TGTGCCAGCAGCTTAGCATACGGGGTTAACTACGAGCAGTACTTC. This translates into CASSLAYGVNYEQYF.

The rearrangement links TRBV30 to TRBJ2-7, with D perhaps matching TRBD2 (5 bases). The germline V gene has CDR1 GTSNPN and CDR2 SVGIG (reference sequence). V was cut by 0 bases and J by 7 bases, with 7 bases left in between. This CDR3 contains 11 residues. The CDR3 protein is CAWSVGGEQYF. CDR3 DNA: TGTGCCTGGAGTGTTGGCGGGGAGCAGTACTTC.

The chain joins TRBV27 to TRBJ1-3; D call uncertain. Trimming took 4 bases from V and 7 from J, leaving 17 bases between them. Germline V CDR1 and CDR2: MNHEY, SMNVEV (reference sequence). The CDR3 has 15 residues. CDR3 residues: CASSSPLSGRNTIYF. CDR3 nucleotide sequence: TGTGCCAGCAGTTCACCGCTCTCCGGGAGGAACACCATATATTTT.

V gene TRBV9 combines with J gene TRBJ2-3, with TRBD2 identical over 12 bases. J was trimmed by 0 bases and V by 4 bases; bases with no gene match: 9. CDR1 and CDR2 (germline): SGDLS, YYNGEE. The CDR3 consists of 18 residues. CDR3 nucleotides: TGTGCCAGCAGCTTCCGACTAGCGGGGGATTTTAGCACAGATACGCAGTATTTT. Amino acids: CASSFRLAGDFSTDTQYF. The full variable domain, with the rest looked up from reference TRBV9 and TRBJ2-3, is DSGVTQTPKHLITATGQRVTLRCSPRSGDLSVYWYQQSLDQGLQFLIQYYNGEERAKGNILERFSAQQFPDLHSELNLSSLELGDSALYFCASSFRLAGDFSTDTQYFGPGTRLTVL.

CDR3 DNA sequence: TGCGCCAGCAGCTTGTTACGTGGACAGCAAAATCAGCCCCAGCATTTT. It is translated as CASSLLRGQQNQPQHF. This chain connects TRBV5-1 to TRBJ1-5, with TRBD1 as a possible D gene (6 bases). Trimming removed 1 base at V and 4 bases at J, with 15 bases between. The CDR3 has 16 amino acids. Germline CDR1 SGHRS, CDR2 YFSETQ. The whole variable domain, filled in from reference TRBV5-1 and TRBJ1-5, reads KAGVTQTPRYLIKTRGQQVTLSCSPISGHRSVSWYQQTPGQGLQFLFEYFSETQRNKGNFPGRFSGRQFSNSRSEMNVSTLELGDSALYLCASSLLRGQQNQPQHFGDGTRLSIL.

The table lists this clonotype with a few counts. The chain recombines TRBV5-1 with TRBJ2-5; tentatively, D is TRBD1 (6 bases). The V end was cut by 2 bases, the J end by 4 bases, with 12 bases between. The germline CDR1 and CDR2 sequences are SGHRS and YFSETQ. The CDR3 has 14 amino acids. The CDR3 protein is CASSFEGGGETQYF. The DNA of the CDR3 is TGCGCCAGCAGCTTTGAAGGGGGTGGAGAGACCCAGTACTTC.

This clonotype appeared once. CDR3 DNA: TGCAGTGCTAGAGGCTTGCGGGGGGGCTCCGATACGCAGTATTTT. This sequence encodes CSARGLRGGSDTQYF. This chain connects TRBV20-1 to TRBJ2-3; 9 nucleotides align to TRBD2. Germline values: CDR1 DFQATT, CDR2 SNEGSKA (reference sequence). The CDR3 sequence is 15 residues long. After removal of 1 base from V and 6 bases from J, the junction contained 8 bases not matched to a gene.

This clonotype was counted only a few times. At one of its ends the junction is not consistent with the germline gene, which may arise from a read error. This chain uses TRBV4-3 with TRBJ2-4, with 8 bases that match TRBD2. CDR3 length equals 16 residues. Germline assignment: CDR1 LGHNA and CDR2 YSLEER. The CDR3 sequence: CASSQDGGGAKNIQYF. CDR3 nucleotides: TGCGCCAGCAGTCAAGATGGCGGGGGGGCCAAAAACATTCAGTACTTC.

V usage is TRBV6-6 and J usage is TRBJ1-5; D is unresolved. Germline loops: CDR1 MNHNY, CDR2 SVGAGI (reference sequence). This CDR3 is 13 amino acids long. Trimming took off 8 bases at V and 0 bases at J, with 8 bases between the two ends. This chain's CDR3 is CASAVDSNQPQHF. The CDR3 nucleotides read TGTGCCAGCGCGGTAGATAGCAATCAGCCCCAGCATTTT.